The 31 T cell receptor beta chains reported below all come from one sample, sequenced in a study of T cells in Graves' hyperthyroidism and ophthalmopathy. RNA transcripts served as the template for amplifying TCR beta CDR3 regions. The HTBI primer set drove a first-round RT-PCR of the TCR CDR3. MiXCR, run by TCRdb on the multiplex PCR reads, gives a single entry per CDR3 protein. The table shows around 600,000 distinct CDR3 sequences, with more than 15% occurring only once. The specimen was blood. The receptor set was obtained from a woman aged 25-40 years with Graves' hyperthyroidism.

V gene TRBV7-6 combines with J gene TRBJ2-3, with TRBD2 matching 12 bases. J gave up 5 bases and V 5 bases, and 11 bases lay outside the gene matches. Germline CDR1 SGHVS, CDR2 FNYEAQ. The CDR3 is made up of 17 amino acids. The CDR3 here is CASSATRLAGVVDTQYF. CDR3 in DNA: TGTGCCAGCAGCGCCACTCGACTAGCGGGAGTCGTAGATACGCAGTATTTT.

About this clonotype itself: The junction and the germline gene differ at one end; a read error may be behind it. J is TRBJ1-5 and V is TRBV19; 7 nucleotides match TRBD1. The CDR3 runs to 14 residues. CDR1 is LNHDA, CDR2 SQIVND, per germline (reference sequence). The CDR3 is CASSRDSEDQLQHF. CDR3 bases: TGTGCCAGTAGTCGGGACAGTGAGGATCAGCTCCAGCATTTT.

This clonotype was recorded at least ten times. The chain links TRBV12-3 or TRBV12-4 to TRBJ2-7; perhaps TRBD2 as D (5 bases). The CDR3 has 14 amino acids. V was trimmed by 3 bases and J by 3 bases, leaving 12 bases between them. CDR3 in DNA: TGTGCCAGCAGTTTTGAACGGGATTTCTACGAGCAGTACTTC. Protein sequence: CASSFERDFYEQYF.

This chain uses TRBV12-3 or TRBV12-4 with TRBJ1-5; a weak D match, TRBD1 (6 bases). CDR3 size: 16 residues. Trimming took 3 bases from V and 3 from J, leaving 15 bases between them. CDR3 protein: CASSLGQGLINQPQHF. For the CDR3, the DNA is TGTGCCAGCAGTTTGGGGCAGGGGTTGATCAATCAGCCCCAGCATTTT.

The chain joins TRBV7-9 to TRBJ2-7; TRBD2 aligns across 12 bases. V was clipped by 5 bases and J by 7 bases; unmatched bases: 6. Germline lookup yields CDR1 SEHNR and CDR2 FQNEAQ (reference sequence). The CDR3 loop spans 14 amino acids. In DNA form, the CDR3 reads TGTGCCAGCAGCCGGACTAGCGGGAAGGTAGAGCAGTACTTC. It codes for CASSRTSGKVEQYF. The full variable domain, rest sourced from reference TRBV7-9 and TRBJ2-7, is DTGVSQNPRHKITKRGQNVTFRCDPISEHNRLYWYRQTLGQGPEFLTYFQNEAQLEKSRLLSDRFSAERPKGSFSTLEIQRTEQGDSAMYLCASSRTSGKVEQYFGPGTRLTVT.

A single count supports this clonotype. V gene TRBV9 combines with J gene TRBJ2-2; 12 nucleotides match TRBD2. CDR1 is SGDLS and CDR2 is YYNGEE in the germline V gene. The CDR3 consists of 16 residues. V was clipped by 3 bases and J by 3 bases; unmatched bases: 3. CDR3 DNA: TGTGCCAGCAGCGGCGGACTAGCGGGATACACCGGGGAGCTGTTTTTT. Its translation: CASSGGLAGYTGELFF.

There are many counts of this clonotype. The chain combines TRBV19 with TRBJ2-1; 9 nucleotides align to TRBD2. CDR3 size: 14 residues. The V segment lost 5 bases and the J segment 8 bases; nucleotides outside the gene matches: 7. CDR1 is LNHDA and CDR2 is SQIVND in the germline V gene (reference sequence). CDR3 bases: TGTGCCAGTAGTGTGGCGGGAGGGCTTCATGAGCAGTTCTTC. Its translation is CASSVAGGLHEQFF.

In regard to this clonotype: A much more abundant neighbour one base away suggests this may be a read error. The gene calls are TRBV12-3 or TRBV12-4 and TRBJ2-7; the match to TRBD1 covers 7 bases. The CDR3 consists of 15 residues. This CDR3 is CASSSSDRASCEQYF. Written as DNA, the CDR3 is TGTGCCAGCAGTTCCTCCGACAGGGCGTCCTGCGAGCAGTACTTC.

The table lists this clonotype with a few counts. For the CDR3, the DNA is TGTGCCAGCAGTGACTCTGATACGCAGTATTTT. This translates into CASSDSDTQYF. The chain is built from TRBV6-1 and TRBJ2-3; D is undetermined. This CDR3 contains 11 residues. V lost 3 bases, J lost 6 bases, and 4 bases lay in between. Germline V CDR1 and CDR2: MNHNS, SASEGT.

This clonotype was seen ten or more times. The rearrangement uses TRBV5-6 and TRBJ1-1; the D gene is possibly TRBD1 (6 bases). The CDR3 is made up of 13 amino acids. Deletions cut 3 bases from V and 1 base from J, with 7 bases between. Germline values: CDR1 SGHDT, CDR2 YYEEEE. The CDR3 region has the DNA TGTGCCAGCAGCTGGACAGCGAACACTGAAGCTTTCTTT. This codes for CASSWTANTEAFF.

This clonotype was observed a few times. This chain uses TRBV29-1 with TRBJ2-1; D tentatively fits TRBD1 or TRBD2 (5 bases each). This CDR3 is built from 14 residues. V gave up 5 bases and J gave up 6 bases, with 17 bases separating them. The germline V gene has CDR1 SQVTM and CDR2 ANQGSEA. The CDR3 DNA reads TGCAGCGTTCGGGGCGGAACCCGCTGCAATGAGCAGTTCTTC. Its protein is CSVRGGTRCNEQFF.

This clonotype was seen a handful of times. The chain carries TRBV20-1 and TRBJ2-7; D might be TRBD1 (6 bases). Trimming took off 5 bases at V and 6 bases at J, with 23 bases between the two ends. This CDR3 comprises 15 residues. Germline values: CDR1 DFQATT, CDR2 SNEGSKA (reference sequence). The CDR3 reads CSASYREPRLGEQYF. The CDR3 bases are TGCAGTGCTTCATACAGGGAACCCCGCCTTGGCGAGCAGTACTTC.

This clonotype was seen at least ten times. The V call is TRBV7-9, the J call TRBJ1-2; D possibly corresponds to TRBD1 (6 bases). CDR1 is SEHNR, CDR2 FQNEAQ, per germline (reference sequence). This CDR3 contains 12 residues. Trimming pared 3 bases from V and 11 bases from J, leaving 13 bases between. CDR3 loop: CASSLNTGTYTF. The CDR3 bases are TGTGCCAGCAGCTTGAATACAGGGACTTACACCTTC. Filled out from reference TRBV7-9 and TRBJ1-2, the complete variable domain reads DTGVSQNPRHKITKRGQNVTFRCDPISEHNRLYWYRQTLGQGPEFLTYFQNEAQLEKSRLLSDRFSAERPKGSFSTLEIQRTEQGDSAMYLCASSLNTGTYTFGSGTRLTVV.

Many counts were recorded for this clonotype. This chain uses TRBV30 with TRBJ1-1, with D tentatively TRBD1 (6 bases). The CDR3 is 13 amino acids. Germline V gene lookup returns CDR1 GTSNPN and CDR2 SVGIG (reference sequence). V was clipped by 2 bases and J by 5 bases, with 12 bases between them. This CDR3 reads CAWSRGEVTEAFF. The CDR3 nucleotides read TGTGCCTGGAGTAGGGGGGAGGTGACTGAAGCTTTCTTT.

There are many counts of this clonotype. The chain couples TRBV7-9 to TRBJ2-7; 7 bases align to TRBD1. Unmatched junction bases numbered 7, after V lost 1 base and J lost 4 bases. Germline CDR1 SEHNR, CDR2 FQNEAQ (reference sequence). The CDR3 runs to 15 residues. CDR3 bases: TGTGCCAGCAGCTTAGGACAGGGACGAAATTACGAGCAGTACTTC. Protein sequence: CASSLGQGRNYEQYF.

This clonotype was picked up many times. For the CDR3, the DNA is TGTGCCTGGAACAGGGCGGGCGGCAATCAGCCCCAGCATTTT. Protein product: CAWNRAGGNQPQHF. This sequence joins TRBV30 and TRBJ1-5, with a tentative D call TRBD1 (6 bases). V lost 4 bases to trimming and J lost 2 bases, with 12 bases between them. CDR3 length: 14 amino acids. Looked up from germline, CDR1 is GTSNPN and CDR2 is SVGIG (reference sequence).

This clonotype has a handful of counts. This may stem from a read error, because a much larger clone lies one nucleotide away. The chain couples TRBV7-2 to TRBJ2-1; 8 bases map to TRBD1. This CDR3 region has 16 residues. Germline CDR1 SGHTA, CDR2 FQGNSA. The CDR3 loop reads CASSPRTGLTYNEQSF. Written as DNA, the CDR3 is TGTGCCAGCAGCCCGAGGACAGGGCTCACCTACAATGAGCAGTCCTTC.

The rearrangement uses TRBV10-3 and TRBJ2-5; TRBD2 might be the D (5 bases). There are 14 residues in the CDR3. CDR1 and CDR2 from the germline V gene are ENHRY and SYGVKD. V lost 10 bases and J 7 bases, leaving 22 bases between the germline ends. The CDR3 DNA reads TGTGCCACCCAAGCGGTATCTAGTGTGGGGACCCAGTACTTC. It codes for CATQAVSSVGTQYF.

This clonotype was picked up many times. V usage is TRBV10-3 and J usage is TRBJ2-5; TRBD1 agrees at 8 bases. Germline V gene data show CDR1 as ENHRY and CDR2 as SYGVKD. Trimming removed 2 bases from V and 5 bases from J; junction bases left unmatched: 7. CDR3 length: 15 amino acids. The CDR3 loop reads CAISEGGTGLETQYF. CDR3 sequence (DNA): TGTGCCATCAGTGAGGGAGGGACAGGCTTGGAGACCCAGTACTTC.

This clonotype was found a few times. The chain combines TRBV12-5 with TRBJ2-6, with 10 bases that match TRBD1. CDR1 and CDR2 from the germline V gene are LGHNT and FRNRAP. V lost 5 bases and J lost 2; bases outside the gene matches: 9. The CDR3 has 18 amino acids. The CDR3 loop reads CASGLTGQGRTGANVLTF. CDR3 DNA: TGTGCTAGTGGTCTCACGGGACAGGGGCGGACTGGGGCCAACGTCCTGACTTTC.

The CDR3 nucleotides are TGTGCCAGTAGTATAGGAGGTAGCGGGAGGGCGGATTATGCCAAAAACATTCAGTACTTC. Protein: CASSIGGSGRADYAKNIQYF. The chain couples TRBV19 to TRBJ2-4; 11 nucleotides align to TRBD2. The CDR3 is 20 residues long. Germline V gene data show CDR1 as LNHDA and CDR2 as SQIVND (reference sequence). After removal of 1 base from V and 1 base from J, the junction contained 12 bases not matched to a gene.

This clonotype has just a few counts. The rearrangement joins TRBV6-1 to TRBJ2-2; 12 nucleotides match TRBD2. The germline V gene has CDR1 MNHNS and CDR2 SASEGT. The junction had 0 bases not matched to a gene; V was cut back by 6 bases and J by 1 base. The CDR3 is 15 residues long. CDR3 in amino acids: CASRTSGRNTGELFF. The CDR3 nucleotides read TGTGCCAGCAGGACTAGCGGGAGGAACACCGGGGAGCTGTTTTTT.

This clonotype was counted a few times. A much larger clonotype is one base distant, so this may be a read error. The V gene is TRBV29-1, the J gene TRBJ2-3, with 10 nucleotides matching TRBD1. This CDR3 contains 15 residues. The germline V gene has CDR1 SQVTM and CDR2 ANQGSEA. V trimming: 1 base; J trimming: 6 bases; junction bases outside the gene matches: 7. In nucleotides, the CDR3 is TGCAGCGTTGAAGGACAGGGGGCGCTCATCGATACGCAGTATTTT. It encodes CSVEGQGALIDTQYF.

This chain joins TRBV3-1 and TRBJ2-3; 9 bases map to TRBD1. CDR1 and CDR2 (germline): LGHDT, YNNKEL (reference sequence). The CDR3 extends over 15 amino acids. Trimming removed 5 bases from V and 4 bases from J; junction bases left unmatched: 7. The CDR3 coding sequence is TGTGCCAGCAGCACTTGGGACAGGGAGGCAGATACGCAGTATTTT. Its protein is CASSTWDREADTQYF.

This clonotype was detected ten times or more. CDR3 nucleotides: TGTGCCAGCAGACTAGGCCTAAACACCATATATTTT. Amino acid sequence: CASRLGLNTIYF. J is TRBJ1-3 and V is TRBV12-3 or TRBV12-4; D gene ambiguous. Trimming removed 6 bases at V and 6 bases at J, with 9 bases between. The CDR3 contains 12 residues.

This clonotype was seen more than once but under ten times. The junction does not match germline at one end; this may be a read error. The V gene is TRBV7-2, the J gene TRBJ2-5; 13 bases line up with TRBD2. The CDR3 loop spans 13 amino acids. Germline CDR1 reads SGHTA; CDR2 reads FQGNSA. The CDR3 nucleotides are TGTGCCAGCAGCACAGGACTAGCGGGAGTCGTGGACTTC. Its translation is CASSTGLAGVVDF.

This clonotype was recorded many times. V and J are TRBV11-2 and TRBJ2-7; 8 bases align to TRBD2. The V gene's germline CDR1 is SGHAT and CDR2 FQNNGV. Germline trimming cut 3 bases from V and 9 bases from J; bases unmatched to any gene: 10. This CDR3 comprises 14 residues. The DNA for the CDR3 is TGTGCCAGCAGCTTCTCGCTAGCGGGTACCCCGCAGTACTTC. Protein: CASSFSLAGTPQYF. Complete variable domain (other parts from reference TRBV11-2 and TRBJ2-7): EAGVAQSPRYKIIEKRQSVAFWCNPISGHATLYWYQQILGQGPKLLIQFQNNGVVDDSQLPKDRFSAERLKGVDSTLKIQPAKLEDSAVYLCASSFSLAGTPQYFGPGTRLTVT.

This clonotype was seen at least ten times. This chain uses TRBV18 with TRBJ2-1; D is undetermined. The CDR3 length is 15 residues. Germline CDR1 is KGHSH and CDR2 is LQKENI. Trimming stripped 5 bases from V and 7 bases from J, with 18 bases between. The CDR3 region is CASSSIVGIMNEQFF. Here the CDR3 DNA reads TGTGCCAGCTCATCAATCGTGGGAATTATGAATGAGCAGTTCTTC.

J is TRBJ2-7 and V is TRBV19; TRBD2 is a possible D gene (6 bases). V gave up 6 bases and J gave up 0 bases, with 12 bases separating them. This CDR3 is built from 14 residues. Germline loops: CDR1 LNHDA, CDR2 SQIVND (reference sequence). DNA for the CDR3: TGTGCCAGTAGCAGGGACTTCGGCTCCTACGAGCAGTACTTC. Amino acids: CASSRDFGSYEQYF.

As DNA, the CDR3 is TGTGCCAGCAGCGGGGATTTGGGGGGGGCGTTTACAGATACGCAGTATTTT. As protein: CASSGDLGGAFTDTQYF. The chain uses TRBV9 and TRBJ2-3; the D gene is possibly TRBD2 (7 bases). Trimming pared 3 bases from V and 3 bases from J, leaving 20 bases between. CDR3 size: 17 residues. Germline V gene data show CDR1 as SGDLS and CDR2 as YYNGEE. The full variable domain, its missing parts supplied by reference TRBV9 and TRBJ2-3, is DSGVTQTPKHLITATGQRVTLRCSPRSGDLSVYWYQQSLDQGLQFLIQYYNGEERAKGNILERFSAQQFPDLHSELNLSSLELGDSALYFCASSGDLGGAFTDTQYFGPGTRLTVL.

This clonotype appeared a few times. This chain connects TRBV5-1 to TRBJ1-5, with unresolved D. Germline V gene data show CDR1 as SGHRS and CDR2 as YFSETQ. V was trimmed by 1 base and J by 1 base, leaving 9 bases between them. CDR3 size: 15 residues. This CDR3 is CASSLQGLSNQPQHF. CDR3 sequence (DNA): TGCGCCAGCAGCTTGCAAGGGCTGAGCAATCAGCCCCAGCATTTT.